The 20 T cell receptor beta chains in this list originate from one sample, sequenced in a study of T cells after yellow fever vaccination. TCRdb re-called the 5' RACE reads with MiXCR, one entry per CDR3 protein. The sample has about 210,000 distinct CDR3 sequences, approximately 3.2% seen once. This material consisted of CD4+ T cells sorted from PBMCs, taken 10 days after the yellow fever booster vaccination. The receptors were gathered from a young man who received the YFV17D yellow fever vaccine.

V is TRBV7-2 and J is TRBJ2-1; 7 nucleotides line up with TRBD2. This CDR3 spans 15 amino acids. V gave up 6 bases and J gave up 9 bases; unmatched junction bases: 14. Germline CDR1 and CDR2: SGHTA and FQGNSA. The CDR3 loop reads CASRSSGLSGTEQFF. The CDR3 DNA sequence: TGTGCCAGCAGATCTAGCGGCCTCAGCGGCACTGAGCAGTTCTTC.

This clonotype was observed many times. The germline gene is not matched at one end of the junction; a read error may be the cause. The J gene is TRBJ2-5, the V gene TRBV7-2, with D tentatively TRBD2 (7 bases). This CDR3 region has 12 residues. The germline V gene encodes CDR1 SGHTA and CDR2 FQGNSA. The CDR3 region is CATSRGAETQYF. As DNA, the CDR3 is TGTGCCACCAGCCGGGGGGCGGAGACCCAGTACTTC.

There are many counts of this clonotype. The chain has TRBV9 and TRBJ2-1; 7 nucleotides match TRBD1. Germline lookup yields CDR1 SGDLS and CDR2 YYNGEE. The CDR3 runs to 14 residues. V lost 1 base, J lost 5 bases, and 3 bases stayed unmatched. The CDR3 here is CASSVNRGDNEQFF. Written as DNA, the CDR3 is TGTGCCAGCAGCGTAAACAGGGGTGACAATGAGCAGTTCTTC.

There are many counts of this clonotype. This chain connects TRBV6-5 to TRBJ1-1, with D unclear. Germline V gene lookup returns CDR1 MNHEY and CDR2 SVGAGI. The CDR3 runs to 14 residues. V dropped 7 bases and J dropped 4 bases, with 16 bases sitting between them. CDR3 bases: TGTGCCAGCAAAGAGGGTGTAATATCCACTGAAGCTTTCTTT. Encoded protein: CASKEGVISTEAFF.

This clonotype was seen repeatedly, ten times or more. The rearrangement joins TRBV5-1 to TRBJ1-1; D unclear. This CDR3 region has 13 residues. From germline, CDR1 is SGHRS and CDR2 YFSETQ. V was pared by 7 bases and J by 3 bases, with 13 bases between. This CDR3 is CASFRNPDTEAFF. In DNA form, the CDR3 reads TGCGCCAGCTTCCGGAATCCGGACACTGAAGCTTTCTTT.

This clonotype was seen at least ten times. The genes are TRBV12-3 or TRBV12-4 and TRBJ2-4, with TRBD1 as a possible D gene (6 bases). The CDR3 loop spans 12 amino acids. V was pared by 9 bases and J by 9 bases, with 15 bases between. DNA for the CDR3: TGTGCCAGTATGTGGGGACAAACCATTCAGTACTTC. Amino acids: CASMWGQTIQYF.

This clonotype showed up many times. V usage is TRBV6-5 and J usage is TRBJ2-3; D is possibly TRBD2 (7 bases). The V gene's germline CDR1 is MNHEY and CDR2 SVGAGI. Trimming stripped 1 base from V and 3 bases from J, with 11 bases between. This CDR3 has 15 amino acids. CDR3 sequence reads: CASSYWGGRTDTQYF. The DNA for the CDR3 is TGTGCCAGCAGTTACTGGGGGGGGCGGACAGATACGCAGTATTTT.

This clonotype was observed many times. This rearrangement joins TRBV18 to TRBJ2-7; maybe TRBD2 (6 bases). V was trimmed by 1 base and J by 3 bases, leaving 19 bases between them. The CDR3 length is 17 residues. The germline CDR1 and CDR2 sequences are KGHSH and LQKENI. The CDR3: CASSPLVATTSIYEQYF. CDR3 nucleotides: TGTGCCAGCTCACCACTCGTAGCCACTACTAGCATCTACGAGCAGTACTTC.

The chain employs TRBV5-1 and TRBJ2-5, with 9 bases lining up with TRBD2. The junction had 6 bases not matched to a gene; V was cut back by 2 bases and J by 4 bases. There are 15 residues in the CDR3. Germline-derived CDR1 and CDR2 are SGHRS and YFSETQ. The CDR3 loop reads CASSLSGGFTETQYF. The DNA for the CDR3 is TGCGCCAGCAGCTTAAGCGGGGGGTTTACAGAGACCCAGTACTTC.

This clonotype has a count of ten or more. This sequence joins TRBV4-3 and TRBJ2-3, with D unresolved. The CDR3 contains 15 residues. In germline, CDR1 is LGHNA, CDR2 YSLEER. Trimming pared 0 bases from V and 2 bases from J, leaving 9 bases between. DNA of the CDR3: TGCGCCAGCAGCCAAGATCGAGAAGCCACAGATACGCAGTATTTT. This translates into CASSQDREATDTQYF.

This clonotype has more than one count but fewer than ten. The CDR3 region is CASSDTGTKNIQYF. The CDR3 DNA follows: TGTGCCAGCAGCGATACAGGGACCAAAAACATTCAGTACTTC. J is TRBJ2-4 and V is TRBV7-9; D perhaps matches TRBD1 (6 bases). CDR1 SEHNR and CDR2 FQNEAQ come from the germline V gene (reference sequence). The CDR3 covers 14 residues. V dropped 5 bases and J dropped 2 bases, with 10 bases sitting between them.

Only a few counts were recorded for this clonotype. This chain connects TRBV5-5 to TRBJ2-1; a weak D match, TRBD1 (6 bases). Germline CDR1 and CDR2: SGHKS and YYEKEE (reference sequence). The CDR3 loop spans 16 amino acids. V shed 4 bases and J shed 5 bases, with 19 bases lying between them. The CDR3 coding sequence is TGTGCCAGCAGCCTAAGACAGGCTCATCGGGACAATGAGCAGTTCTTC. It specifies CASSLRQAHRDNEQFF.

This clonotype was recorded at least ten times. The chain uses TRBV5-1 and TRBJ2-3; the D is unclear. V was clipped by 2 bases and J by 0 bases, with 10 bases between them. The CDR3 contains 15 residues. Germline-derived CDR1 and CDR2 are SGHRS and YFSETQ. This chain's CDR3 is CASSFDPISTDTQYF. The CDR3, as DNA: TGCGCCAGCAGCTTCGACCCTATTAGCACAGATACGCAGTATTTT.

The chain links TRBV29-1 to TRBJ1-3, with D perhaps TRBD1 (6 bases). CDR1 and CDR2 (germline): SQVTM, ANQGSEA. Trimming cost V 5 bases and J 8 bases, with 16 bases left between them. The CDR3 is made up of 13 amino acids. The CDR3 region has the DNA TGCAGCGTTTTCCTCAGGGGATCGGACACCATATATTTT. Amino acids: CSVFLRGSDTIYF.

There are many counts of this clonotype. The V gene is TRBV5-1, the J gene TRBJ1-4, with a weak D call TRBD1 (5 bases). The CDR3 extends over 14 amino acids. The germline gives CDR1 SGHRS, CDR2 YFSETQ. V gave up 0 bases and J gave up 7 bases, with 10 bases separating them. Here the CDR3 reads CASSLEGGGEKLFF. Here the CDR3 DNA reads TGCGCCAGCAGCTTGGAAGGCGGGGGTGAAAAACTGTTTTTT.

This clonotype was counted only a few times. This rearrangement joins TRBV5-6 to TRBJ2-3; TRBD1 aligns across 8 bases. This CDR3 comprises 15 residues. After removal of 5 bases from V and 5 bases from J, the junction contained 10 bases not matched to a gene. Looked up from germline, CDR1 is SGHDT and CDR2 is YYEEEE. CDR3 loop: CASSLRQGWKDTQYF. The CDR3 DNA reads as TGTGCCAGCAGTCTAAGACAGGGGTGGAAAGATACGCAGTATTTT.

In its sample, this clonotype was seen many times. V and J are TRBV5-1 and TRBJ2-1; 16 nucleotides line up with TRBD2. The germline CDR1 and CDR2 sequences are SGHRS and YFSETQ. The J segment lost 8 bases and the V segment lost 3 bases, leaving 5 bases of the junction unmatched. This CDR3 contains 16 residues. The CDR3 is CASSWAGTSGGDEQFF. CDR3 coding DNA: TGCGCCAGCAGCTGGGCCGGGACTAGCGGGGGGGATGAGCAGTTCTTC.

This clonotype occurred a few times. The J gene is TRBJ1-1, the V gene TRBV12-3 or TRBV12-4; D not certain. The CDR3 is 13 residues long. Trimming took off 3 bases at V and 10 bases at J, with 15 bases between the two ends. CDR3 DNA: TGTGCCAGCAGTTTCCGGGTAGGGTCTGTAGCTTTCTTT. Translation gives CASSFRVGSVAFF.

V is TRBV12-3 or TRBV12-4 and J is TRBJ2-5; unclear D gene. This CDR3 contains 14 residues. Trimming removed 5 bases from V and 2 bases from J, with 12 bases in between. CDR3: CASSHPGPQETQYF. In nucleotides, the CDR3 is TGTGCCAGCAGTCACCCGGGTCCACAAGAGACCCAGTACTTC.

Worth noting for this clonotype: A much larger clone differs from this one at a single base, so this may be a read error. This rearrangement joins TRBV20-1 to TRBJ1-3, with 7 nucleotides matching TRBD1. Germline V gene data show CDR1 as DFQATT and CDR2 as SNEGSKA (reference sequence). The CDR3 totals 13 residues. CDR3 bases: TGCTGTGCTAGGGGGACAGCAGGAAACACCATATATTTT. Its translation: CCARGTAGNTIYF.